This T cell receptor beta chain was recovered during a study of OX40 agonist ivuxolimab in advanced cancers. Turning to the study itself: Three patients, one with hepatocellular carcinoma and two with cutaneous melanoma, responded partially. Findings and caveats of the study: Antigen specificity was not determined for the expanded peripheral T cells. Circulating CD4+ and CD8+ T cells showed clonal expansion by week 6 at 0.1 to 3.0 mg/kg.

The germline V gene has CDR1 SGHRS and CDR2 YFSETQ. J was trimmed by 8 bases and V by 4 bases; bases with no gene match: 4. CDR3 length equals 14 residues. This clone showed up just once. Its antigen is undetermined. Sequencing used immunoSEQ multiplex PCR; TCRdb keeps in-frame clones, though not all of them. The table has 70,000 or so clones, 84% seen once. The chain couples TRBV5-1 to TRBJ2-3; 13 bases agree with TRBD2. Sequenced here: CD4+ or CD8+ T cells sorted from blood, sampled in a trial of the OX40 agonist ivuxolimab. The origin of this receptor is an adult with an advanced solid tumor such as melanoma, head and neck, liver or kidney cancer. In DNA, the CDR3 is TGCGCCAGCAGCCGGACTAGCGGGAGCGGTACGCAGTATTTT. Translated, it gives CASSRTSGSGTQYF.